These 7 T cell receptor beta chains originate from one sample sequenced in a study of OX40 agonist ivuxolimab in advanced cancers. Produced via immunoSEQ multiplex PCR; TCRdb's table is partial and in-frame only. The data show about 70,000 clones, about 90% seen once. The material was CD4+ or CD8+ T cells sorted from blood, obtained in a trial of the OX40 agonist ivuxolimab. The receptors were gathered from an adult with an advanced solid tumor such as melanoma, head and neck, liver or kidney cancer.

The rearrangement joins TRBV13 to TRBJ1-6; tentatively, D is TRBD1 (5 bases). This CDR3 has 19 residues. V dropped 3 bases and J dropped 0 bases, with 18 bases sitting between them. The germline gives CDR1 PRHDT, CDR2 FYEKMQ (reference sequence). CDR3 in DNA: TGTGCCAGCAGCTTCCACCCGACAGACCGGAGCTCCTATAATTCACCCCTCCACTTT. This codes for CASSFHPTDRSSYNSPLHF.

The gene calls are TRBV29-1 and TRBJ2-1; D is perhaps TRBD2 (6 bases). The CDR3 is 15 amino acids. Germline CDR1 SQVTM, CDR2 ANQGSEA. Trimming pared 0 bases from V and 6 bases from J, leaving 15 bases between. The CDR3 protein is CSVEDLAEGPNEQFF. CDR3 sequence (DNA): TGCAGCGTTGAAGATCTGGCGGAGGGTCCCAATGAGCAGTTCTTC.

This clone was seen only once. The V gene is TRBV4-2, the J gene TRBJ1-6; weak D call: TRBD1 (5 bases). V was clipped by 4 bases and J by 8 bases, with 27 bases between them. The CDR3 is 19 residues long. The germline gives CDR1 LGHNA, CDR2 YNFKEQ. CDR3 sequence (DNA): TGTGCCAGCAGCCCCGAGCGGCAGGGTGATGGGTTGGGATATTCACCCCTCCACTTT. Translation: CASSPERQGDGLGYSPLHF.

The chain employs TRBV14 and TRBJ1-3; D unresolved. The V gene lost 3 bases and the J gene lost 0 bases, with 15 bases spanning the gap. The CDR3 is 17 amino acids. Germline V gene data show CDR1 as SGHDN and CDR2 as FVKESK. The CDR3: CASSQIQQTDSGNTIYF. CDR3 nucleotides: TGTGCCAGCAGCCAGATACAGCAAACCGACTCTGGAAACACCATATATTTT.

The CDR3 DNA sequence: TGTGCCAGCAGCTTATCGGAGGGGGTCTCTCTCTACAATGAGCAGTTCTTC. It codes for CASSLSEGVSLYNEQFF. The V call is TRBV11-2, the J call TRBJ2-1, with D perhaps assigned TRBD1 or TRBD2 (6 bases each). Germline V CDR1 and CDR2: SGHAT, FQNNGV. Between the trimmed V and J ends, which lost 2 bases and 3 bases, there was a span of 17 bases. The CDR3 runs 17 residues.

The rearrangement links TRBV5-1 to TRBJ2-2; 7 nucleotides align to TRBD1. CDR1 and CDR2 (germline): SGHRS, YFSETQ. The junction had 9 bases not matched to a gene; V was cut back by 0 bases and J by 4 bases. This CDR3 comprises 17 residues. DNA of the CDR3: TGCGCCAGCAGCTTGGCCACAGGGGTAATCGGCACCGGGGAGCTGTTTTTT. Amino acid sequence: CASSLATGVIGTGELFF.

The chain carries TRBV5-5 and TRBJ1-1; 8 positions agree with TRBD1. The CDR3 contains 14 residues. Losses at the gene ends were 5 bases for V and 5 bases for J; bases not matched to a gene: 8. The germline CDR1 and CDR2 sequences are SGHKS and YYEKEE (reference sequence). Here the CDR3 reads CASSPGQGRTEAFF. The CDR3, as DNA: TGTGCCAGCAGTCCTGGACAGGGTAGGACTGAAGCTTTCTTT.